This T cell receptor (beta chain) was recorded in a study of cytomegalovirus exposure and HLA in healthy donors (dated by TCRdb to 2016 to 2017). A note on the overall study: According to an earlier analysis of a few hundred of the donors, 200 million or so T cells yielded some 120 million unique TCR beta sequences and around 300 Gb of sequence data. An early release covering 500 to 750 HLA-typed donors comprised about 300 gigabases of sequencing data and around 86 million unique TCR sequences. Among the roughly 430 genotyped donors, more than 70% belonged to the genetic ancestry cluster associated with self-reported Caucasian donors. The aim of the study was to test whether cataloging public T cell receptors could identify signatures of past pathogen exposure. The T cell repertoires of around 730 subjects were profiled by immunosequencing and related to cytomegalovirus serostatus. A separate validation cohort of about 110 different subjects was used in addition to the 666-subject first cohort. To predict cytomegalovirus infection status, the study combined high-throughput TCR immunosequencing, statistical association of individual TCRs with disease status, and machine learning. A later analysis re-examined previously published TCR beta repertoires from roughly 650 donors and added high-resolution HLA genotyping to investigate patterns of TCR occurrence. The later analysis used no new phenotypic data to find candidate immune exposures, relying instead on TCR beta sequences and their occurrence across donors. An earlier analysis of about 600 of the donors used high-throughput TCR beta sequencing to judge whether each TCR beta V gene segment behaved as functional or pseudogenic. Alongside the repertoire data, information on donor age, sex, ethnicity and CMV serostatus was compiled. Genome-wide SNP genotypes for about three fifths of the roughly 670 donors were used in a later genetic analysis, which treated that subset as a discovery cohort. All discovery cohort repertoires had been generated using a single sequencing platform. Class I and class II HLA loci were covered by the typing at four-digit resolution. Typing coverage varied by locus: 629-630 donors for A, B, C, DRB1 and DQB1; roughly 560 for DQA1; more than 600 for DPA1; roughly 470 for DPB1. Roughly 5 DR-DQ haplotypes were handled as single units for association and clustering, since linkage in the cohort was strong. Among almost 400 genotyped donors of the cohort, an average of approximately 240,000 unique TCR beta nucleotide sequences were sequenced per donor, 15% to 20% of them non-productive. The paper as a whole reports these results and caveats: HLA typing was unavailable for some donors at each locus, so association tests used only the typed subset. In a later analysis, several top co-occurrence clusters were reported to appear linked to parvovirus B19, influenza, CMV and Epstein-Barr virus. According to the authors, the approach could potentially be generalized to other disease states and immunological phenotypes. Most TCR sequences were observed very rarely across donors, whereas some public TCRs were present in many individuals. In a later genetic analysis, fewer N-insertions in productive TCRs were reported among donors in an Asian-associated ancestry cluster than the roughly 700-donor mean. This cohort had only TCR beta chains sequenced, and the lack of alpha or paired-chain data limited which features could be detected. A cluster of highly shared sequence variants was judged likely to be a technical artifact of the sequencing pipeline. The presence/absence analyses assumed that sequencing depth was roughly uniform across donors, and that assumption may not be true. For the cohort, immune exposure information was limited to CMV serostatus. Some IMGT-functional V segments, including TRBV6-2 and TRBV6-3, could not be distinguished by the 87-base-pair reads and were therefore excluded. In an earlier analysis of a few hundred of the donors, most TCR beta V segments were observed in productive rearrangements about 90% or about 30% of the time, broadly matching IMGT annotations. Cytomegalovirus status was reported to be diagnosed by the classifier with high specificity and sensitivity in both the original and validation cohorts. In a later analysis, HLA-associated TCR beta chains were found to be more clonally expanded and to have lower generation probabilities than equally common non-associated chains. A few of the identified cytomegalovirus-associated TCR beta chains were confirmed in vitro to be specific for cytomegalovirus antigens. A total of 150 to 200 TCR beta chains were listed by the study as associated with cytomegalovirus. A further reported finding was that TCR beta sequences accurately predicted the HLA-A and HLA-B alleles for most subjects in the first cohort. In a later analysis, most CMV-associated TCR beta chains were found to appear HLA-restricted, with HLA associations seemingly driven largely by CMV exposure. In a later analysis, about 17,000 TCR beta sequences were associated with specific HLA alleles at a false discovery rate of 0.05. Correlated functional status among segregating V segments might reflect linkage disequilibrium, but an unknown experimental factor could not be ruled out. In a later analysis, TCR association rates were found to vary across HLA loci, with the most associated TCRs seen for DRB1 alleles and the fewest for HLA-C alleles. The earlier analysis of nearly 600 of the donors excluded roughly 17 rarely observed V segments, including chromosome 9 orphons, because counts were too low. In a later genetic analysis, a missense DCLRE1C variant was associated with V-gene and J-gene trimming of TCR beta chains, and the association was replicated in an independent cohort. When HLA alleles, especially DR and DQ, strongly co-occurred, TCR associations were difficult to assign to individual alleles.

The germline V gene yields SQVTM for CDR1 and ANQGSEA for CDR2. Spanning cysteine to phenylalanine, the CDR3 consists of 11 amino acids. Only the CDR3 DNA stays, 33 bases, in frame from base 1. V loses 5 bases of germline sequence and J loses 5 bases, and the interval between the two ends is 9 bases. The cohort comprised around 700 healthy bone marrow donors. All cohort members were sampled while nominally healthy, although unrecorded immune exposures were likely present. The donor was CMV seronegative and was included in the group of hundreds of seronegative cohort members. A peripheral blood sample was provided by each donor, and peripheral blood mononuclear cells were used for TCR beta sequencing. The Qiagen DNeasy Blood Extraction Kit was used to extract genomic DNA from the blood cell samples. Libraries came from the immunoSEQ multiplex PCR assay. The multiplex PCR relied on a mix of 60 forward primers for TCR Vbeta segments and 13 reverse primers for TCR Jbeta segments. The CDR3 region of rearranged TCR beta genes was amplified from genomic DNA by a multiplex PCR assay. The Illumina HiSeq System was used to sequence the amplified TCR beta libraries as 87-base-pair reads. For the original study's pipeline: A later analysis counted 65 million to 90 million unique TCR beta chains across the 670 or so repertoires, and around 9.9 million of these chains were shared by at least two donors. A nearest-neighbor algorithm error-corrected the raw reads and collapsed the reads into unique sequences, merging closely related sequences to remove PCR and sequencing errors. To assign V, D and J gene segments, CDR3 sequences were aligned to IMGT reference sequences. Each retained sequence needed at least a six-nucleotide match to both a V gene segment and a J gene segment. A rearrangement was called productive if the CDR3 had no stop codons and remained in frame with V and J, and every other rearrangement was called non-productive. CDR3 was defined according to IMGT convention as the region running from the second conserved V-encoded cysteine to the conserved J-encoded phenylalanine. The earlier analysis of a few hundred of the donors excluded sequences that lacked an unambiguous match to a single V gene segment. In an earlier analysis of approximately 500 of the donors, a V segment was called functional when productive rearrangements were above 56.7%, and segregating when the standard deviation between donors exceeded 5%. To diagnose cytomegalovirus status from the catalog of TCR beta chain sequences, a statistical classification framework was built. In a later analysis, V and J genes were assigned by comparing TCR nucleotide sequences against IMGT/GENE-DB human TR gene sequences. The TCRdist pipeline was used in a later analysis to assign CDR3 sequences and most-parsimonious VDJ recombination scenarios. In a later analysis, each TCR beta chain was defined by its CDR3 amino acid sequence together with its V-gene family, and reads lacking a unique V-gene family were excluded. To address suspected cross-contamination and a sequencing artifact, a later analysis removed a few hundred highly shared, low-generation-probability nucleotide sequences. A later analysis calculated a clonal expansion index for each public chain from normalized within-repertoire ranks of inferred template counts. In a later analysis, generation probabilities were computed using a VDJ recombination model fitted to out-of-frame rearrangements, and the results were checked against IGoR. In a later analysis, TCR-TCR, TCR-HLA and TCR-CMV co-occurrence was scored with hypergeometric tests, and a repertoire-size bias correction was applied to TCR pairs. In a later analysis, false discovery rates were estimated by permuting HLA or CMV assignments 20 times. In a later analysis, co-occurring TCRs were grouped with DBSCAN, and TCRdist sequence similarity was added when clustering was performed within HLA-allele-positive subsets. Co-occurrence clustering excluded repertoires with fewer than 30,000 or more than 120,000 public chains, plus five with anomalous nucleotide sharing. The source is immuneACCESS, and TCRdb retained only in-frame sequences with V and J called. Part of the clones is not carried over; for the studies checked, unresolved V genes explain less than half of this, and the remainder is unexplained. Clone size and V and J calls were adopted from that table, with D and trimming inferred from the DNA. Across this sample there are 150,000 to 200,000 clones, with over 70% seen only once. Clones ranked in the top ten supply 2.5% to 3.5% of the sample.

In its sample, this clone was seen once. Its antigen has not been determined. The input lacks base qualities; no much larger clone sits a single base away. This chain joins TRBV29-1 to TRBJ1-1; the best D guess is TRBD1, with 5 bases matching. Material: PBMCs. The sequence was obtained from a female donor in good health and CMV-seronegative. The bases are TGCAGCGTTAGAAAGGGGACTGAAGCTTTCTTT. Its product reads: CSVRKGTEAFF.